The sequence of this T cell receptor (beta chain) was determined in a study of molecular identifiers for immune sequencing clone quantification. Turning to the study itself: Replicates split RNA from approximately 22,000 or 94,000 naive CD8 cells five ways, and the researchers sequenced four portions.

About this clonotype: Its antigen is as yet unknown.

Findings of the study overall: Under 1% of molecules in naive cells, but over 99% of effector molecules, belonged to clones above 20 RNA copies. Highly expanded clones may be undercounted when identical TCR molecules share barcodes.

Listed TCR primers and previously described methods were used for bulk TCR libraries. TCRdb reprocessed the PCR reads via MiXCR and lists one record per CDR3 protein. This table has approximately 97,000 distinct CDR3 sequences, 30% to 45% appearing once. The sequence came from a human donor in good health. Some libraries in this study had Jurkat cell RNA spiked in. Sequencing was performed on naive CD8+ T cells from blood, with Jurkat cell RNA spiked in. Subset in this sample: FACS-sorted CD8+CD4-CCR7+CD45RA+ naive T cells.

CDR3 sequence (DNA): TGTGCCAGCAGCCAAGACGAAAACATTCAGTACTTC. This gives the protein CASSQDENIQYF. The rearrangement joins TRBV4-2 to TRBJ2-4; D is unresolved. This CDR3 contains 12 residues. Germline-derived CDR1 and CDR2 are LGHNA and YNFKEQ. Between the trimmed V and J ends, which lost 0 bases and 5 bases, there was a span of 2 bases.